This T cell receptor beta chain was identified in a study of low-dose radiotherapy and immunotherapy resistance in tumors. The overall study: Nivolumab was given to patients as a 240 mg flat dose every two weeks, and ipilimumab at 1 mg/kg every six weeks. Both were delivered intravenously.

This CDR3 has 12 amino acids. Trimming shortened V by 8 bases and J by 3 bases, and 11 bases separated the two germline ends. From germline, CDR1 is MNHNY and CDR2 SVGAGI (reference sequence). This clonotype was recorded many times. Time point here: before trial treatment. The donors' treatment consisted of nivolumab, ipilimumab, aspirin, low-dose cyclophosphamide and low-dose radiotherapy. TRAV and TRBV primers primed cDNA for both TCRalpha and TCRbeta. TCR amplification involved about 18 PCR cycles with a constant-region primer and V-primer adapter. One entry per CDR3 protein, called by TCRdb with MiXCR from the reads. The sample shows around 79,000 distinct CDR3 sequences, approximately 17% of them seen only once.

J is TRBJ2-7 and V is TRBV6-6, with a weak D call TRBD2 (5 bases). Sequenced material: PBMCs, taken before treatment. The TCR sequence derives from a male donor with prostate cancer. The CDR3 spells CASADSVYEQYF. CDR3 bases: TGTGCCAGCGCGGACTCAGTCTACGAGCAGTACTTC.